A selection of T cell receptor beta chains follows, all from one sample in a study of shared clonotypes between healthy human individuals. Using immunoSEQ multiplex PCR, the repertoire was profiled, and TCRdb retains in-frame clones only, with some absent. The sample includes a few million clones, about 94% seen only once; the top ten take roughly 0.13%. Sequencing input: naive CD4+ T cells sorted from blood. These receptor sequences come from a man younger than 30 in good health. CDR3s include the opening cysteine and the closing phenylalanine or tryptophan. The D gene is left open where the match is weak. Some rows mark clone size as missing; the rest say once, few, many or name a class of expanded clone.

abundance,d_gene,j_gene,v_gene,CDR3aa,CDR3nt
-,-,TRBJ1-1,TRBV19,CASSIELRNTEAFF,TGTGCCAGTAGTATCGAATTGAGGAACACTGAAGCTTTCTTT
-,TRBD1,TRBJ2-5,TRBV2,CASSGDRGGETQYF,TGTGCCAGCAGTGGGGACAGGGGAGGGGAGACCCAGTACTTC
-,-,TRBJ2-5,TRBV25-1,CATTGGGETQYF,TGTGCCACCACAGGGGGAGGGGAGACCCAGTACTTC
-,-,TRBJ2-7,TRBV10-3,CAISDGGSEQYF,TGTGCCATCAGTGATGGGGGGTCCGAGCAGTACTTC
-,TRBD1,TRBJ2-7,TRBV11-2,CASRRAGQGAYEQYF,TGTGCCAGCAGACGGGCGGGACAGGGGGCCTACGAGCAGTACTTC
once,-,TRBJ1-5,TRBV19,CASLDSSNQPQHF,TGTGCCAGCCTTGACAGCAGCAATCAGCCCCAGCATTTT
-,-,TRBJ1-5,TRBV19,CASSIPRDGQPQHF,TGTGCCAGTAGTATCCCAAGGGACGGGCAGCCCCAGCATTTT
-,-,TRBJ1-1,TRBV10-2,CASSGQAPGGTEAFF,TGCGCCAGCAGTGGGCAGGCCCCTGGGGGGACTGAAGCTTTCTTT
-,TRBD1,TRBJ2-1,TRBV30,CAWNRDRKNNEQFF,TGTGCCTGGAACCGGGACAGGAAGAACAATGAGCAGTTCTTC
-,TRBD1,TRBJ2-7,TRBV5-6,CASNRDRAYEQYF,TGTGCCAGCAATCGGGACAGAGCCTACGAGCAGTACTTC
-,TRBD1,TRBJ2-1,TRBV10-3,CAISADREQFF,TGTGCCATCAGTGCGGACAGGGAGCAGTTCTTC
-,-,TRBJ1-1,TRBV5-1,CASSPPWGNTEAFF,TGCGCCAGCAGCCCACCGTGGGGTAACACTGAAGCTTTCTTT
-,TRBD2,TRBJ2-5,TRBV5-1,CASGEGLAPLAETQYF,TGCGCCAGCGGGGAGGGACTAGCCCCATTGGCAGAGACCCAGTACTTC
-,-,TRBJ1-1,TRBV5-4,CASSLVSRTEAFF,TGTGCCAGCAGCTTGGTGAGCAGGACTGAAGCTTTCTTT
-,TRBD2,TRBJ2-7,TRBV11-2,CASSPNTSGGVKF,TGTGCCAGCAGTCCCAACACTAGCGGGGGGGTAAAATTC
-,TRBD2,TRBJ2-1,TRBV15,CATSRVRPGTNPYNEQFF,TGTGCCACCAGCAGAGTTAGGCCGGGGACTAATCCCTACAATGAGCAGTTCTTC
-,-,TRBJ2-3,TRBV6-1,CASSELGDTQYF,TGTGCCAGCAGTGAACTGGGAGATACGCAGTATTTT